One T cell receptor (beta chain) is described in this entry. Its cognate antigen has yet to be identified. Base qualities are missing; no much larger clone stands one base away. This specimen includes other DNA sequences encoding the same CDR3. This sample was included in a study of blood T cell repertoires in COVID-19 (dated by TCRdb to between 2020 and 2021). Background on the whole study: Samples covering the acute and convalescent phases of COVID-19 were provided by collaborators in the United States, Italy and Spain. The dataset comprised deeply sampled blood TCRbeta repertoires from subjects exposed to, actively infected with, or recovered from COVID-19. HLA class I and class II types, where available, came from metadata supplied by the sample provider rather than from assay-based typing. The repertoires were released in a freely available public database meant as a resource for research on the immune response to SARS-CoV-2. Samples were obtained from the ongoing ImmuneRACE study (first 160 participants) and from over a thousand subjects provided by 6 global collaborators. Nearly every sample came with metadata listing a de-identified subject ID, COVID-19 status, age in years and sex. The material from the prospective study consisted of cDNA or gDNA derived from T cells, B-cell-depleted T cells, or PBMCs. General conclusions and limits of the study: Clinical and demographic metadata were provided uncurated, with the amount varying by source and participant.

Another Seattle source contributed samples from volunteer blood donors who had recovered from COVID-19. Each collaborating institution followed its own protocols to collect whole blood in K2EDTA tubes. Collaborator samples were shipped for TCRbeta analysis as frozen whole blood, isolated PBMCs, or DNA extracted from either sample type. V is trimmed back by 5 bases and J by 3 bases, and the junction contains 6 bases that no gene match accounts for. The CDR3 runs 16 amino acids, cysteine and phenylalanine included. CDR3 DNA only is kept here, 48 bases in frame from base 1. In the germline V gene, CDR1 corresponds to SGHVS and CDR2 to FNYEAQ. The immunoSEQ Assay, a bias-controlled multiplex PCR, was used to amplify TCRbeta CDR3 regions from genomic DNA. The authors processed their data as follows. Within the assay, amplification of reference gene primers was used to estimate how many nucleated cells each sample contained. To quantify the absolute abundance of each unique TCRbeta CDR3 rearrangement, sequence reads were collapsed and filtered. For each sample, productive Simpson clonality was calculated by taking the square root of Simpson's diversity index across productive rearrangements. The immuneACCESS repertoire file appears here via TCRdb, limited to in-frame rearrangements. These files lack a portion of the clones; in checked studies, under half of the deficit traces to unresolved V genes, and the cause of the others is not known. V, J and clone size derive from that table, while D and trimming were established from the DNA sequence. The sample table contains roughly 280,000 clones; only one count was recorded for approximately 87% of them. 4.6% of the sample rests with the top ten.

The chain is encoded by TRBV7-6 joined to TRBJ2-3, and TRBD2 matches 12 of the central bases. The sample comprised peripheral blood. The TCR originated in a man in his sixties who had recovered from COVID-19. The base sequence is TGTGCCAGCAGCCCCCTAGCGGGAGGGTCAACAGATACGCAGTATTTT. The translation is CASSPLAGGSTDTQYF.